This TCR beta chain was recovered during a study of memory CD4+ T cells and cytomegalovirus serostatus. Overall study context: This sample comes from healthy Belgian adults, under 10 CMV seropositive, about 25 seronegative. Findings of the study overall: The CMV-associated TCR signature appears largely within the CD4+ memory repertoire.

The CDR3 has 15 amino acids. Trimming left V 1 base short and J 4 bases short, with 13 bases between. Germline V gene sequence: CDR1 MDHEN, CDR2 SYDVKM. Comments on this clone: Its specificity is unknown.

Assay: immunoSEQ multiplex PCR; the TCRdb copy retains only in-frame clones and omits some. The data hold under 65,000 clones, with around four fifths observed a single time. Single viable CD3+CD4+CD8-CD45RO+ cells were sorted as the memory CD4+ T cells. CMV serostatus came from serum IgG against pp150, pp28, p38, p52. The origin of this receptor is an adult in good health and CMV-seronegative. The chain recombines TRBV28 with TRBJ1-2; D uncertain. The sequencing sample was made of memory CD4+ T cells from blood. CDR3 in amino acids: CASSLSGRARYGYTF. The CDR3 bases are TGTGCCAGCAGTTTATCGGGAAGAGCTCGCTATGGCTACACCTTC.